This TCR beta chain was sequenced in a study of blood T cell repertoires in COVID-19. Across the whole study: Collection of acute and convalescent COVID-19 samples took place in the United States, Italy and Spain. The cDNA or gDNA used as material had been derived from T cells, B-cell-depleted T cells, or PBMCs.

The CDR3 covers 14 residues. The J segment lost 6 bases and the V segment lost 8 bases, leaving 9 bases of the junction unmatched. Germline V gene sequence: CDR1 KGHSH, CDR2 LQKENI. In the original processing: Reference gene primers were amplified, and this amplification served to estimate nucleated cell counts. Assay: immunoSEQ multiplex PCR; the TCRdb copy retains only in-frame clones and omits some. That table is the source of V, J and clone size, and D and trimming were worked out from the DNA. The sample lists roughly 150,000 clones, around 83% seen once, with 9.8% in the top ten. The sequencing sample was made of peripheral blood. The V gene is TRBV18, the J gene TRBJ1-4, with 7 bases lining up with TRBD1. The clonotype was recovered from a woman between 45 and 65 years old with acute or convalescent COVID-19. The CDR3, as DNA: TGTGCCAGCAAGGGGGCTGGAATGGATGAAAAACTGTTTTTT. Residues: CASKGAGMDEKLFF.